The sequence of this T cell receptor beta chain was determined in a study of T-cell memory formation after mild COVID-19. Study-wide findings and caveats: Among CD4+ contracting clones, most were CM and EM, and CD8+ ones EMRA. In pre-infection memory, a portion of responding clones appeared, which suggested that cross-reactive memory joined.

The V and J ends lost 5 bases and 7 bases, in that order; junction bases with no gene match: 4. The CDR3 spans 14 residues. CDR1 and CDR2 from the germline V gene are SGHTA and FQGNSA. TCRalpha and TCRbeta libraries used 5'RACE with constant-segment primers and UMIs. TCRdb ran MiXCR on the 5' RACE reads and lists one entry per CDR3 protein. The table lists 550,000 to 700,000 distinct CDR3 sequences, more than 15% of them singletons. This clonotype was seen a handful of times. Its antigen remains unknown. The V call is TRBV7-2, the J call TRBJ2-2, with 10 bases aligning to TRBD1. The sequenced sample was PBMCs or a T cell subset sorted from them (not recorded which). The sequence was obtained from an adult woman who had mild COVID-19 (a few samples of this study predate the infection). Cell type and time point are not known. The DNA of the CDR3 is TGTGCCAGCAGCCAAGGGACAGGGGTCGGGGAGCTGTTTTTT. As protein: CASSQGTGVGELFF.